The T cell receptor beta chain described here comes from a study of OX40 agonist ivuxolimab in advanced cancers. Study-level background: Patients treated during dose escalation were battling hepatocellular carcinoma, melanoma, renal cell or head and neck cancer. Among those treated, three patients had partial responses, one with hepatocellular carcinoma and two with cutaneous melanoma.

Study-wide results and limits: At 0.1-3.0 mg/kg, partial responders had clonal expansion among the lowest observed.

This CDR3 is 16 amino acids long. Germline loops: CDR1 MNHEY, CDR2 SMNVEV (reference sequence). Between the trimmed V and J ends, which lost 5 bases and 0 bases, there was a span of 11 bases. Regarding this clone: Its antigen is as yet unknown.

Here immunoSEQ multiplex PCR was the method, and the copy in TCRdb shows in-frame clones only, minus some. The data contain tens of thousands of clones, around four fifths of them singletons. This chain uses TRBV27 with TRBJ1-6; a weak D match, TRBD1 (5 bases). Here the sequenced sample was CD4+ or CD8+ T cells sorted from blood, taken in a trial of the OX40 agonist ivuxolimab. The TCR was taken from an adult with an advanced solid tumor such as melanoma, head and neck, liver or kidney cancer. The CDR3 DNA follows: TGTGCCAGCAGTAAGGAGGGGAGCTCCTATAATTCACCCCTCCACTTT. Encoded protein: CASSKEGSSYNSPLHF.